This T cell receptor beta chain was retrieved from a study of blood T cells in healthy people across ages. The study's findings and limits: Diversity estimated from one million T cells was considered an underestimate.

Primers used in a second PCR of roughly 6 to 11 cycles were a sample-barcoded 5' primer and a J-beta primer mix. TCRdb called the 5' RACE reads again in MiXCR, with one record for every CDR3 protein. Among some 920,000 distinct CDR3 sequences listed, roughly half were seen once. The germline V gene encodes CDR1 SGHRS and CDR2 YFSETQ. J was trimmed by 0 bases and V by 4 bases; bases with no gene match: 7. This CDR3 contains 15 residues. The sample, approximately 10 milliliters of peripheral blood, was drawn from each donor. This clonotype was found once. Its specificity is unknown. The sample was blood. V gene TRBV5-1 combines with J gene TRBJ2-7, with 7 bases fitting TRBD1. This sequence was found in an older woman in good health. The CDR3 DNA is TGCGCCAGCAGCGAGGGGACAGTACACTCCTACGAGCAGTACTTC. Translation: CASSEGTVHSYEQYF.